This is a list of T cell receptor beta chains from one sample in a study of blood T cell repertoires in COVID-19. Clones were read by immunoSEQ multiplex PCR, and TCRdb kept only the in-frame ones, dropping some. Among fewer than 250,000 clones, about nine tenths were seen once, and the ten largest hold approximately 1.1%. Sequenced: peripheral blood. Receptor source: a man under 40 with acute or convalescent COVID-19. The CDR3 runs from the conserved cysteine through the conserved F or W. A D gene is named only where the DNA matches it firmly. Clone size appears in some rows only: once, few, many, or a class for an expanded clone.

clone size	D gene	V gene	J gene	CDR3 DNA	CDR3 protein
-	TRBD1	TRBV5-1	TRBJ2-7	TGCGCCAGCAGCTTGGCACAGGGGGGTTACGAGCAGTACTTC	CASSLAQGGYEQYF
-	TRBD1	TRBV4-1	TRBJ2-2	TGCGCCAGCAGCCAACTACCGGGACAGCTGAACACCGGGGAGCTGTTTTTT	CASSQLPGQLNTGELFF
-	-	TRBV19	TRBJ2-7	TGTGCCAGTAGTTATGACAGAGACTACGAGCAGTACTTC	CASSYDRDYEQYF
-	TRBD2	TRBV11-2	TRBJ2-1	TGTGCCAGCAGCTTAGATCTCGCTAGCGGGGCTAACAATGAGCAGTTCTTC	CASSLDLASGANNEQFF
-	-	TRBV7-2	TRBJ2-1	TGTGCCAGCAGCCGCGGAGCGAGCTCCTACAATGAGCAGTTCTTC	CASSRGASSYNEQFF
-	TRBD2	TRBV4-1	TRBJ2-1	TGCGCCAGCAGCCCAAGGATTGGGGGGGATGATGAGCAGTTCTTC	CASSPRIGGDDEQFF
-	-	TRBV28	TRBJ2-7	TGTGCCAGCAGTGATTGGGGGCCGGTCGAGCAGTACTTC	CASSDWGPVEQYF
-	TRBD1	TRBV3-1/TRBV3-2	TRBJ1-1	TGTGCCAGCAGTCCGAGACTCGGGACAGGGGTTCTCGAAGCTTTCTTT	CASSPRLGTGVLEAFF
-	-	TRBV5-1	TRBJ1-1	TGCGCCAGCAGCCCCAGTTCGGGTATGAACACTGAAGCTTTCTTT	CASSPSSGMNTEAFF
-	-	TRBV6-5	TRBJ1-1	TGTGCCAGCTCCCGTTTAGGGGAAAACACTGAAGCTTTCTTT	CASSRLGENTEAFF
-	-	TRBV19	TRBJ1-2	TGTGCCAGTAAGGACAGAAACTATGGCTACACCTTC	CASKDRNYGYTF
few	-	TRBV14	TRBJ1-1	TGTGCCAGCAGCCAAGACAGGGACACTGAAGCTTTCTTT	CASSQDRDTEAFF
-	TRBD1	TRBV19	TRBJ2-2	TGTGCCACCGCGGGTAGGGACAGTCTTAAGGGACAGTCCGGGGAGCTGTTTTTT	CATAGRDSLKGQSGELFF
-	-	TRBV5-1	TRBJ1-2	TGCGCCAGCAGTCCCGGTGGTTCAAACTATGGCTACACCTTC	CASSPGGSNYGYTF
-	-	TRBV19	TRBJ2-5	TGTGCCAGTATGGGGTCACAGGGCCACGACGGGACCCAGTACTTC	CASMGSQGHDGTQYF
-	-	TRBV9	TRBJ2-3	TGTGCCAGCAGCGTAAACAGGATGGGCACAGATACGCAGTATTTT	CASSVNRMGTDTQYF
once	TRBD2	TRBV14	TRBJ2-1	TGTGCCAGCAGCCAAATACTAGCGGACTACAATGAGCAGTTCTTC	CASSQILADYNEQFF
-	-	TRBV6-6	TRBJ2-4	TGTGCCAGCAGCAACTCCTACTCCGGCCCTAAAATACAGGGAGCCAAAAACATTCAGTACTTC	CASSNSYSGPKIQGAKNIQYF
-	TRBD1	TRBV7-9	TRBJ1-4	TGTGCCAGCAGCTTAACAGGGGGGTCTAATGAAAAACTGTTTTTT	CASSLTGGSNEKLFF
-	-	TRBV18	TRBJ1-1	TGTGCCAGCTTAGCCCCGGGGGGGTTACGGACTGAAGCTTTCTTT	CASLAPGGLRTEAFF
-	-	TRBV5-1	TRBJ2-1	TGCGCCAGCAGCCCTACCCTAGGTACCTCCTACAATGAGCAGTTCTTC	CASSPTLGTSYNEQFF
-	TRBD1	TRBV10-1	TRBJ2-1	TGCGCCAGCAGTTTAGGGGGGACAGGGGGAAATGAGCAGTTCTTC	CASSLGGTGGNEQFF
once	TRBD2	TRBV13	TRBJ2-1	TGTGCCAGCACCCGGGGGGATACGTCCTACAATGAGCAGTTCTTC	CASTRGDTSYNEQFF
once	TRBD1	TRBV2	TRBJ2-7	TGTGCCAGCAGGGGGACAGGACGGCCCTACGAGCAGTACTTC	CASRGTGRPYEQYF
once	-	TRBV14	TRBJ1-1	TGTGCCAGCCGAGGGGCCGGGAGAGGTCGAGCTTTCTTT	CASRGAGRGRAFF
-	-	TRBV7-9	TRBJ2-2	TGTGCCAAAACTACTAGCACGAACACCGGGGAGCTGTTTTTT	CAKTTSTNTGELFF
-	-	TRBV19	TRBJ1-5	TGTGCCAGTAGCATAGCGGGGTATGGAAGCAATCAGCCCCAGCATTTT	CASSIAGYGSNQPQHF
-	-	TRBV2	TRBJ2-1	TGTGCCAGCAGGACACACTTCGATGAGCAGTTCTTC	CASRTHFDEQFF
-	-	TRBV20-1	TRBJ2-5	TGCAGTGCCGGAAGGGGAAGGGAGTACTTC	CSAGRGREYF
-	-	TRBV30	TRBJ1-2	TGTGCCTGGAGTGTACGCGCCGGGGGCTACACCTTC	CAWSVRAGGYTF
-	-	TRBV28	TRBJ2-1	TGTGCCAGCAGCTCGTTCCGACTGCAAGCATGGGATGAGCAGTTCTTC	CASSSFRLQAWDEQFF
-	-	TRBV6-5	TRBJ1-2	TGTGCCAGCAGTTACGGGGTCTTTCAGGGTGGCTACACCTTC	CASSYGVFQGGYTF
-	-	TRBV7-8	TRBJ2-5	TGTGCCAGCAGCCCTCACACCCAAGAGACCCAGTACTTC	CASSPHTQETQYF
-	-	TRBV6-4	TRBJ2-2	TGTGCCAGCAGTGACAGAGGGACCGGGGAGCTGTTTTTT	CASSDRGTGELFF
-	TRBD2	TRBV5-6	TRBJ2-7	TGTGCCAGCAGCTTGGTTCTAGCGGGGGGGTACGAGCAGTACTTC	CASSLVLAGGYEQYF
-	-	TRBV6-6	TRBJ2-7	TGTGCCAGCAGTTATCAGGCAGGGTACGAGCAGTACTTC	CASSYQAGYEQYF
once	-	TRBV7-8	TRBJ1-1	TGTGCCAGCAGCTTAGTAACGTGGAGCACTGAAGCTTTCTTT	CASSLVTWSTEAFF
-	-	TRBV5-1	TRBJ2-5	TGCGCCAGCAGCTTGGGAGGGTACCAAGAGACCCAGTACTTC	CASSLGGYQETQYF
-	-	TRBV6-5	TRBJ1-2	TGTGCCAGCAGGCAAACAGCAAACTATGGCTACACCTTC	CASRQTANYGYTF
once	-	TRBV19	TRBJ2-1	TGTGCCAGTAGGGGAGCCTACCACTCCTACAATGAGCAGTTCTTC	CASRGAYHSYNEQFF
-	TRBD2	TRBV5-1	TRBJ2-1	TGCGCCAGCAGCCCCCGAGGGGCTAGCGGTTACAATGAGCAGTTCTTC	CASSPRGASGYNEQFF
-	TRBD2	TRBV19	TRBJ2-2	TGTGCCAGTAGTGTAACTAGCGGGAGTGCTACCGGGGAGCTGTTTTTT	CASSVTSGSATGELFF
-	TRBD1	TRBV4-1	TRBJ2-3	TGCGCCAGCAGCCAAGAGGGGACAGGAGACACAGATACGCAGTATTTT	CASSQEGTGDTDTQYF
-	TRBD1	TRBV20-1	TRBJ1-1	TGCAGTGCTAGTCGAACAGGGGTCACTGAAGCTTTCTTT	CSASRTGVTEAFF
once	-	TRBV5-1	TRBJ2-3	TGCGCCAGCAGCCAGGGGTTCGATACGCAGTATTTT	CASSQGFDTQYF
-	-	TRBV5-1	TRBJ2-7	TGCGCCAGCAGCCCGGGGGACGAGCAGTACTTC	CASSPGDEQYF
-	TRBD2	TRBV6-4	TRBJ2-1	TGTGCCAGCAGGGGGACTAGCGGGAGTAGTGAGCAGTTCTTC	CASRGTSGSSEQFF
-	-	TRBV28	TRBJ1-5	TGTGCCAGCAGTGTTCGTGAGAGCAATCAGCCCCAGCATTTT	CASSVRESNQPQHF
-	TRBD2	TRBV7-3	TRBJ2-3	TGTGCCAGCAGCGCCCACCTAGCGGGGATCACAGATACGCAGTATTTT	CASSAHLAGITDTQYF
-	-	TRBV28	TRBJ2-3	TGTGCCAGCAGTTTAGAACAGGGTACAGATACGCAGTATTTT	CASSLEQGTDTQYF
few	-	TRBV29-1	TRBJ1-1	TGCAGCGTCACGAACCGGGGAGGCACTGAAGCTTTCTTT	CSVTNRGGTEAFF
-	TRBD2	TRBV6-5	TRBJ2-7	TGTGCCAGCAGCTGGGGGACTAGCGGGAGCAACGAGCAGTACTTC	CASSWGTSGSNEQYF
-	TRBD1	TRBV10-2	TRBJ2-7	TGCGCCAGCAGCCCGGACAGGGTGCAGTACTTC	CASSPDRVQYF
-	-	TRBV2	TRBJ2-7	TGTGCCAGCAGTGAGCCGGACGAGCAGTACTTC	CASSEPDEQYF
-	-	TRBV7-9	TRBJ1-5	TGTGCCAGCTCCGGGGGGTCGGGGCAGCCCCAGCATTTT	CASSGGSGQPQHF
-	-	TRBV10-2	TRBJ1-6	TGCGCCAGCAGTGCAGGGGCGTCGGGTTCACCCCTCCACTTT	CASSAGASGSPLHF
-	-	TRBV19	TRBJ1-1	TGTGCCAGTAGTATTGGCACCAACACTGAAGCTTTCTTT	CASSIGTNTEAFF